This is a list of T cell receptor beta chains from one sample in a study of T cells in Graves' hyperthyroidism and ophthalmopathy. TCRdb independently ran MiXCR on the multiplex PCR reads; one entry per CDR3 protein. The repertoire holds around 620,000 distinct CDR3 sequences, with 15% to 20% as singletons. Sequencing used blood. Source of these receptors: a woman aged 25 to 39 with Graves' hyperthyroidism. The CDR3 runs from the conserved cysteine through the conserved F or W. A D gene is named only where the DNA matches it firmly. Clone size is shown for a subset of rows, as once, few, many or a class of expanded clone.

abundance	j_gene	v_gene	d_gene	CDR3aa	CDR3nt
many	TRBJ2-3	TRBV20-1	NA	CSHSGDADTQYF	TGCAGTCACTCGGGTGACGCAGATACGCAGTATTTT
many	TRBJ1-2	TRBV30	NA	CAWSGQVRGGYTF	TGTGCCTGGAGTGGGCAAGTTCGAGGTGGCTACACCTTC
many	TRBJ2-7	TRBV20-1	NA	CSARDGDTYEQYF	TGCAGTGCTAGAGACGGGGATACCTACGAGCAGTACTTC
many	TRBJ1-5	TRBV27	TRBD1	CASSSRPGTDSNQPQHF	TGTGCCAGCAGCTCTCGCCCTGGGACAGACAGCAATCAGCCCCAGCATTTT
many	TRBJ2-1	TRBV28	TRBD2	CASSPSSKTSGIASTYNEQFF	TGTGCCAGCTCACCATCGAGTAAAACTAGCGGGATTGCATCTACCTACAATGAGCAGTTCTTC
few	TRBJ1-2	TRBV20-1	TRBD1	CSASRTGGGDGYTF	TGCAGTGCCTCCCGGACAGGGGGCGGGGATGGCTACACCTTC
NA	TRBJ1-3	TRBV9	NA	CASSEWPSGNTIYF	TGTGCCAGCAGCGAATGGCCTTCTGGAAACACCATATATTTT
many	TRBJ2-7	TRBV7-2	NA	CASSFYWDTISYEQYF	TGTGCCAGCAGCTTCTACTGGGACACGATAAGCTACGAGCAGTACTTC
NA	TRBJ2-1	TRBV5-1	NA	CASSPQPGPSRNEQFF	TGCGCCAGCAGCCCCCAACCGGGCCCAAGCAGGAATGAGCAGTTCTTC
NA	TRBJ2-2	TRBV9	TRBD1	CASSVEGTVGTGELFF	TGTGCCAGCAGCGTAGAAGGGACAGTCGGAACCGGGGAGCTGTTTTTT
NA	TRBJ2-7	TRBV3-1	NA	CASSPPGRSHGYEQYF	TGTGCCAGCAGCCCCCCGGGACGGAGCCATGGTTACGAGCAGTACTTC
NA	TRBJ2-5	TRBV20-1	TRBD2	CSVREERGQEAQYF	TGCAGTGTCAGAGAGGAGCGGGGTCAAGAGGCCCAGTACTTC
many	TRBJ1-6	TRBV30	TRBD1	CAWSRDRVPNNSPLHF	TGTGCCTGGAGCCGTGACAGGGTCCCCAATAATTCACCCCTCCACTTT
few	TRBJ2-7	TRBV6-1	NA	CATSTPPGQYF	TGTGCCACCTCGACCCCGCCCGGGCAGTACTTC
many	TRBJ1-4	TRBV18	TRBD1	CASSARGMEKLFF	TGTGCCAGCTCGGCCAGGGGGATGGAAAAACTGTTTTTT
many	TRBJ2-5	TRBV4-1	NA	CASSQEGGVSSGTQYF	TGCGCCAGCAGCCAAGAAGGAGGGGTCTCCTCCGGGACCCAGTACTTC
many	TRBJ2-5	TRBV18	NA	CASSPRGEETQYF	TGTGCCAGCTCACCACGGGGCGAAGAGACCCAGTACTTC